Following are 2 T cell receptor beta chains from one sample sequenced in a study of radiotherapy plus CTLA-4 blockade in lung cancer (dated by TCRdb to between 2017 and 2018). The protocol used for the library was the immunoSEQ multiplex PCR assay. Here the immuneACCESS table is served through TCRdb, limited to in-frame sequences with V and J called. Missing clones are a known gap in these copies; in checked studies unresolved V genes cover under half, and the rest lacks a known reason. The sample table contains about 28,000 clones; only one count was recorded for 78% of them. Around 7.5% of the sample is taken by the ten largest. The source material was peripheral blood, sampled from a patient treated with radiotherapy plus ipilimumab. The receptors derive from a human donor with non-small cell lung cancer who had stable disease on radiotherapy plus ipilimumab.

The V and J genes are TRBV29-1 and TRBJ1-1; D perhaps matches TRBD1 (6 bases). The germline V gene has CDR1 SQVTM and CDR2 ANQGSEA. The CDR3 spans 13 residues. Trimming took 3 bases from V and 2 from J, leaving 10 bases between them. CDR3 DNA sequence: TGCAGCGTTGATCGGACAGAAAACACTGAAGCTTTCTTT. It translates to CSVDRTENTEAFF.

V gene TRBV6-1 combines with J gene TRBJ1-5; the D is unclear. V lost 0 bases to trimming and J lost 5 bases, with 11 bases between them. CDR3 length equals 15 residues. Germline-derived CDR1 and CDR2 are MNHNS and SASEGT. The CDR3 DNA follows: TGTGCCAGCAGTGAAGCACTGGGATCGGATCAGCCCCAGCATTTT. Amino acids: CASSEALGSDQPQHF.